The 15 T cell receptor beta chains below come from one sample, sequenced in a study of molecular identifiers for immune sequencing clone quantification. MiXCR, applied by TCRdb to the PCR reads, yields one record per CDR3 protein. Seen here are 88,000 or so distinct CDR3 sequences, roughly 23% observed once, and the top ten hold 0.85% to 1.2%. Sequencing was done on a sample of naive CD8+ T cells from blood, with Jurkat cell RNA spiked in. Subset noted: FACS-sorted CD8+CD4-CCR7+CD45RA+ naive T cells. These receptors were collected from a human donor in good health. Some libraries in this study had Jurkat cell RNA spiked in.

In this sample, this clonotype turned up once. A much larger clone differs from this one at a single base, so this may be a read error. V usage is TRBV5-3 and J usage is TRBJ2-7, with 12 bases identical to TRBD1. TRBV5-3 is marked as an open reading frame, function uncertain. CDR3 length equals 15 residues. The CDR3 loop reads CASSPPGQGAYERYF. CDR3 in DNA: TGTGCCAGCAGCCCGCCGGGACAGGGGGCTTACGAGCGGTACTTC.

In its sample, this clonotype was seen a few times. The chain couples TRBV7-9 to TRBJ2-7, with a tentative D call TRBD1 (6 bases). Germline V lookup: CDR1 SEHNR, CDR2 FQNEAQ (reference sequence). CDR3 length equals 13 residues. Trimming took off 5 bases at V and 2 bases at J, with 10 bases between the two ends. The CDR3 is CASSLRGTYEQYF. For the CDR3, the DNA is TGTGCCAGCAGCCTCAGGGGCACCTACGAGCAGTACTTC.

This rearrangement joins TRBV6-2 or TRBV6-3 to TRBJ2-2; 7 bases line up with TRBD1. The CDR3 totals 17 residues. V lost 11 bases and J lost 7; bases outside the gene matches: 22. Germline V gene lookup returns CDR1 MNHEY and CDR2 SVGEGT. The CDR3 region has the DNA TGTGCCTGCTATCCCACTCCGACAGGGTTAAAAGTCGGGGAGCTGTTTTTT. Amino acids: CACYPTPTGLKVGELFF.

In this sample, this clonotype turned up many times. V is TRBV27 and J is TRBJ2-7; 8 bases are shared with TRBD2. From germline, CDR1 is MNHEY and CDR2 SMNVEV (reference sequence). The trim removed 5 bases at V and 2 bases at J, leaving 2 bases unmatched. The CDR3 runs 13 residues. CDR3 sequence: CASSVTSAYEQYF. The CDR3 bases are TGTGCCAGCAGTGTGACTAGCGCCTACGAGCAGTACTTC.

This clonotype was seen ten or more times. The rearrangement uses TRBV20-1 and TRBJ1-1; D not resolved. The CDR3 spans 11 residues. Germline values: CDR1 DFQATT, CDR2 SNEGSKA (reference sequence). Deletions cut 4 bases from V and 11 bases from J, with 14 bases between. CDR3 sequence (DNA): TGCAGTGCTATTGACGTACTGAGGGCTTTCTTT. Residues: CSAIDVLRAFF.

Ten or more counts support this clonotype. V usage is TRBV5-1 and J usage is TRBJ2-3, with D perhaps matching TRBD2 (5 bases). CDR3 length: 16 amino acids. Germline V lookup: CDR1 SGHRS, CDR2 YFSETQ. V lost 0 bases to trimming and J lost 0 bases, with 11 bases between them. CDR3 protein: CASSLEGLGSTDTQYF. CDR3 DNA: TGCGCCAGCAGCTTGGAAGGACTGGGTAGCACAGATACGCAGTATTTT.

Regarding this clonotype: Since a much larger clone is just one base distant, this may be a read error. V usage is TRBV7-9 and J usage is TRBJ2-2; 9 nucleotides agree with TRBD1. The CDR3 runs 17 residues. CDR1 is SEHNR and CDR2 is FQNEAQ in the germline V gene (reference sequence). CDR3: CASRPPSPGTGSGKLFF. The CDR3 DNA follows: TGTGCCAGCAGACCACCCTCTCCCGGGACAGGGTCCGGGAAGCTGTTTTTT.

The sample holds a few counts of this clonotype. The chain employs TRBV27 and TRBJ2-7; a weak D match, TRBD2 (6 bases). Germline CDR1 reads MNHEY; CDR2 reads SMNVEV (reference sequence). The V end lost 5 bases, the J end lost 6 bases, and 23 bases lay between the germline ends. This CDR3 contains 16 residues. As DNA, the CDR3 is TGTGCCAGCAGTAGGCAAGTTGAGCGGGTAGACTCCGAGCAGTACTTC. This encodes CASSRQVERVDSEQYF.

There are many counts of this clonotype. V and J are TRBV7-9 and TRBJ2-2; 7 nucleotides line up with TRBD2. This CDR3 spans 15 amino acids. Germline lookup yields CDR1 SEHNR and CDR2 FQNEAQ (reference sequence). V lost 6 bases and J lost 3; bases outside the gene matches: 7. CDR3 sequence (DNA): TGTGCCAGCAGTAAAGGGGCGGGGGACACCGGGGAGCTGTTTTTT. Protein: CASSKGAGDTGELFF.

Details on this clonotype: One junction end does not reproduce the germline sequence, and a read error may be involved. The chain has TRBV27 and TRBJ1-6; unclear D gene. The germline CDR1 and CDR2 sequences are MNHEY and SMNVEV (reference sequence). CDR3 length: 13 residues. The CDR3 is CASGLASNSPLHF. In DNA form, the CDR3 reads TGTGCCAGCGGTTTGGCCTCGAATTCACCCCTCCACTTT.

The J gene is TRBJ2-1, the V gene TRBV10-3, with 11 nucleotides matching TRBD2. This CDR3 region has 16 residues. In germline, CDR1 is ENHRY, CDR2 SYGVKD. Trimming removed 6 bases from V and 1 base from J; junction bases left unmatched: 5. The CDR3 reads CAISVSGGESYNEQFF. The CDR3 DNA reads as TGTGCCATCAGCGTTAGCGGGGGGGAGTCCTACAATGAGCAGTTCTTC.

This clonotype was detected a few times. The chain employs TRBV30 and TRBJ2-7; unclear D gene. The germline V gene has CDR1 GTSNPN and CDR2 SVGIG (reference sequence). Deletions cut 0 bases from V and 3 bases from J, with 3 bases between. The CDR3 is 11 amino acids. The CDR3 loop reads CAWSVGYEQYF. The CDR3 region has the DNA TGTGCCTGGAGTGTAGGCTACGAGCAGTACTTC.

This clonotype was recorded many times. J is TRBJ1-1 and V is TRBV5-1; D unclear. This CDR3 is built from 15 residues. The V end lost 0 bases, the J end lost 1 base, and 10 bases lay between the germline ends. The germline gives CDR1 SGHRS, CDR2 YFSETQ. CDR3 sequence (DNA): TGCGCCAGCAGCTTGGCTGGAGGGCCGAACACTGAAGCTTTCTTT. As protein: CASSLAGGPNTEAFF. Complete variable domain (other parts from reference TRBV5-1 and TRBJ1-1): KAGVTQTPRYLIKTRGQQVTLSCSPISGHRSVSWYQQTPGQGLQFLFEYFSETQRNKGNFPGRFSGRQFSNSRSEMNVSTLELGDSALYLCASSLAGGPNTEAFFGQGTRLTVV.

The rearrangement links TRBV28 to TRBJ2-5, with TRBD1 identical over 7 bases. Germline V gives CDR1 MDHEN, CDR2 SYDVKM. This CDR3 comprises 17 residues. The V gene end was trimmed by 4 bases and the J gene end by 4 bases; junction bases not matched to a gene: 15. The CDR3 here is CASSSVMTGNLLETQYF. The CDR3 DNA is TGTGCCAGCAGTTCTGTAATGACAGGGAACCTTTTAGAGACCCAGTACTTC. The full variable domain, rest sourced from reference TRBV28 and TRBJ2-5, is DVKVTQSSRYLVKRTGEKVFLECVQDMDHENMFWYRQDPGLGLRLIYFSYDVKMKEKGDIPEGYSVSREKKERFSLILESASTNQTSMYLCASSSVMTGNLLETQYFGPGTRLLVL.

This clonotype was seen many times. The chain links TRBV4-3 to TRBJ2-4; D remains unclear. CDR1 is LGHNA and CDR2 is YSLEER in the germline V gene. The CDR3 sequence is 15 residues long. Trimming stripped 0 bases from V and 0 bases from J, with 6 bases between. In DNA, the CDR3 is TGCGCCAGCAGCCAAGAAAGTAGAGCCAAAAACATTCAGTACTTC. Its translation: CASSQESRAKNIQYF.